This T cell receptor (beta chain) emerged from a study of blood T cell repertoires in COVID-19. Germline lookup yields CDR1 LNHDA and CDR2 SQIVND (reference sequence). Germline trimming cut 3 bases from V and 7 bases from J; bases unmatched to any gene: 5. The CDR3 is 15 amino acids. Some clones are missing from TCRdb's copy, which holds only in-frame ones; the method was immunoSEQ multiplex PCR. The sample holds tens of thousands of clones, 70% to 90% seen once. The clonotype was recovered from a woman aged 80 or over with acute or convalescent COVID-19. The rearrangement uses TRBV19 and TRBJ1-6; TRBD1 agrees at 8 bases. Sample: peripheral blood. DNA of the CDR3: TGTGCCAGTAGTATCAGGGGGCTAAGGAATTCACCCCTCCACTTT. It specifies CASSIRGLRNSPLHF.